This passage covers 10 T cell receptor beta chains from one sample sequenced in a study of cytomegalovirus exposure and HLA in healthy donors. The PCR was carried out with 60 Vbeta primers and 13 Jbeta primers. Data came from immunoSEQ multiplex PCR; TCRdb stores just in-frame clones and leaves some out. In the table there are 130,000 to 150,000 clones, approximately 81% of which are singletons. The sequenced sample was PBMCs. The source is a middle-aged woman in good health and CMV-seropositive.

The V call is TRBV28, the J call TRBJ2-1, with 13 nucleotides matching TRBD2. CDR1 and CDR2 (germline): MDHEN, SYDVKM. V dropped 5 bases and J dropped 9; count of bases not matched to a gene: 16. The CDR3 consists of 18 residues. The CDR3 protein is CASSTWTSGRSALGEQFF. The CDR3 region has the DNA TGTGCCAGCAGTACCTGGACTAGCGGGAGATCCGCGCTTGGTGAGCAGTTCTTC.

The CDR3 DNA reads as TGCGCCAGCAGCCAAGATCAGGGCCCCTACGAGCAGTACTTC. As protein: CASSQDQGPYEQYF. V usage is TRBV4-1 and J usage is TRBJ2-5; TRBD1 is a possible D gene (5 bases). Matching the DNA end better, TRBJ2-7 makes the J call doubtful. The CDR3 loop spans 14 amino acids. Germline values: CDR1 MGHRA, CDR2 YSYEKL.

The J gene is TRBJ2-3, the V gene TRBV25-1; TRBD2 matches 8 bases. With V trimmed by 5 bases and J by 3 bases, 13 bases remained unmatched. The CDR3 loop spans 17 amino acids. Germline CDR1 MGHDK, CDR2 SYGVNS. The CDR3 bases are TGTGCCAGCAGTCCGGACCGTCGCGGGGGGCTAACAGATACGCAGTATTTT. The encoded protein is CASSPDRRGGLTDTQYF.

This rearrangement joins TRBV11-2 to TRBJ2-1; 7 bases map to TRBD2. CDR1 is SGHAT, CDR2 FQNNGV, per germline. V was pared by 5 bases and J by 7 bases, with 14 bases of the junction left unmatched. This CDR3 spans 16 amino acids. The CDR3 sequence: CASSITGTTIPNEQFF. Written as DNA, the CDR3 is TGTGCCAGCAGCATCACCGGGACTACAATCCCAAATGAGCAGTTCTTC. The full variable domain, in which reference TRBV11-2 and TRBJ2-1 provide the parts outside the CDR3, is EAGVAQSPRYKIIEKRQSVAFWCNPISGHATLYWYQQILGQGPKLLIQFQNNGVVDDSQLPKDRFSAERLKGVDSTLKIQPAKLEDSAVYLCASSITGTTIPNEQFFGPGTRLTVL.

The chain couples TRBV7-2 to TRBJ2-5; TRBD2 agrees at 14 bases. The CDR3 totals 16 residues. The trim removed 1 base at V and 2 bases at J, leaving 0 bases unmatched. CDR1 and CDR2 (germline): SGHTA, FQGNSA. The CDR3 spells CASSLGLAGGQETQYF. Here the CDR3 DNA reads TGTGCCAGCAGCTTAGGACTAGCGGGGGGGCAAGAGACCCAGTACTTC.

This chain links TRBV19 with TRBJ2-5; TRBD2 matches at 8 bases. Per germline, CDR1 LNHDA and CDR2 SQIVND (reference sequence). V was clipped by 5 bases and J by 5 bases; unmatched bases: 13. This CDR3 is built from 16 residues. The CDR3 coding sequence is TGTGCCAGTAGTCTCTACACCGCGGGGGGAGGCGAGACCCAGTACTTC. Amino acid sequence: CASSLYTAGGGETQYF. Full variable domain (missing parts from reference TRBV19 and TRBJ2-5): DGGITQSPKYLFRKEGQNVTLSCEQNLNHDAMYWYRQDPGQGLRLIYYSQIVNDFQKGDIAEGYSVSREKKESFPLTVTSAQKNPTAFYLCASSLYTAGGGETQYFGPGTRLLVL.

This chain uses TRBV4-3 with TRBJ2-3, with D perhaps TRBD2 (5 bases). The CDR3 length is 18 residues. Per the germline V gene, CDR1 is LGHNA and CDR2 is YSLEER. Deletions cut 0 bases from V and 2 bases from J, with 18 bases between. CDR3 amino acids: CASSQDGKRKLSTDTQYF. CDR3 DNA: TGCGCCAGCAGCCAAGACGGGAAGCGCAAGCTATCCACAGATACGCAGTATTTT.

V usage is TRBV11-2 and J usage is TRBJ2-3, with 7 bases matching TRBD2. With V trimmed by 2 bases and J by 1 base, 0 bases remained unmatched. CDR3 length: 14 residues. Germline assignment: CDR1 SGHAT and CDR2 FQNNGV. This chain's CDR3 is CASSLSGGTDTQYF. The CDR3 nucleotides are TGTGCCAGCAGCTTAAGCGGGGGCACAGATACGCAGTATTTT.

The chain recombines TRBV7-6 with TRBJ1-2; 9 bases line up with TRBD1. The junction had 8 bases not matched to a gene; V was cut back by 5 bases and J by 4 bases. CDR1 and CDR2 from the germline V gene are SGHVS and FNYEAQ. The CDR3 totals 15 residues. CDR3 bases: TGTGCCAGCAGCGCATCCACAGGGGGCGGCTATGGCTACACCTTC. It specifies CASSASTGGGYGYTF.

The CDR3 is CASSSRGDFYNEQFF. CDR3 coding DNA: TGTGCCAGCAGTTCCCGGGGGGACTTTTACAATGAGCAGTTCTTC. The rearrangement uses TRBV27 and TRBJ2-1; 7 bases agree with TRBD2. CDR3 length: 15 residues. Germline-derived CDR1 and CDR2 are MNHEY and SMNVEV (reference sequence). After removal of 4 bases from V and 4 bases from J, the junction contained 7 bases not matched to a gene.